The entry below describes one TCR beta chain. This clone appeared once. Its binding antigen is unknown. No clone much larger than this one lies a single base away; base qualities are absent. The data belong to a study of T cell responses to AZD1222 COVID-19 vaccine (dated by TCRdb to the early 2020s). Regarding the complete study: TCR sequencing covered 233 trial participants: 200 to 210 given two doses of AZD1222 and some 25 given two doses of MenACWY control vaccine. Trial participants were enrolled into age subgroups of 18-55, 56-69 and 70-plus years, which contained about 150, 27 and 61 TCR-sequenced participants, respectively.

The CDR3 regions of human TCRbeta chains were subjected to immunosequencing. The authors' analysis ran thus. Repertoire TCRs were matched against a reference library of SARS-CoV-2-specific TCRs generated with the MIRA antigen-specificity platform. Breadth was defined as the fraction of unique TCRs that were SARS-CoV-2-associated. Depth was defined as the fraction of total T cells that were SARS-CoV-2-associated. Using the MIRA data, each spike-specific TCR was assigned both to the spike region to which the TCR was reactive and to a CD4 or CD8 class. Log10-transformed breadth and depth values were compared by one-way ANOVA with Sidak's multiple comparisons tests. The table comes from immuneACCESS by way of TCRdb, which keeps in-frame sequences with V and J called. Part of the clones is missing from these tables; in studies checked, under half for an unresolved V gene and the rest for unknown reasons. V, J and clone size derive from that table, while D and trimming were established from the DNA sequence. This sample has roughly 200,000 clones in its table, and about 93% of those were observed once. In total, the top ten clones hold around 0.97% of the sample.

General findings and caveats noted by the study authors: Most participants were white British and females outnumbered males, and the authors suggested that clonal diversity may have been underestimated. Reportedly, almost half of the unique spike-specific TCRs recognized epitopes lying outside the regions that are mutated in the B.1.351 and B.1.1.7 variants. In the small 56-69-year group, the increase in depth fell short of significance, most likely because of low power. Vaccine-associated CD4 TCRs spanned the whole spike protein, with dominant responses in regions 160-218 and 743-854. No day 14 peak-response samples were available, so repertoires were characterized only after the peak T cell response. Conclusions about previously exposed vaccinees are limited because only a handful of AZD1222 recipients were SARS-CoV-2 seropositive at baseline. Spike-specific TCR breadth and depth rose significantly after two AZD1222 doses compared with day 0 and with MenACWY recipients.

In the paper's terms, the time point label means: about 28 days (+/-7) after the second vaccine dose. The treatment or condition label for this specimen denotes: meningococcal conjugate vaccine given as trial control. Vaccinee samples were obtained from the UK trials COV001 and COV002, which included a single-blind randomized controlled phase 2/3 trial of AZD1222 (ChAdOx1 nCoV-19) in healthy adults. Trial participant PBMC samples were collected at day 0 and day 28 after the second dose for TCRbeta chain sequencing. Including the terminal cysteine and phenylalanine, the CDR3 comprises 14 residues. CDR3 DNA is the only sequence kept; it has 42 bases, read in frame from the first base. Looking up the germline V gene yields CDR1 LGHNT and CDR2 FRNRAP. V drops 7 bases and J drops 2 bases, leaving 15 bases in between.

This TCR derives from an adult who received the MenACWY meningococcal vaccine as a control. This chain joins TRBV12-5 to TRBJ2-7; the D gene cannot be resolved beyond TRBD1 or TRBD2, each matching 5 bases. Here the sequenced sample was peripheral blood, taken 28 days after the second dose of the MenACWY control vaccine. In nucleotide form, the sequence is TGTGCTAGTGTGACCGGGGCAGGGACCTACGAGCAGTACTTC. This gives the protein CASVTGAGTYEQYF.